These T cell receptor beta chains were read from a single sample in a study of T cells after yellow fever vaccination. TCRdb ran MiXCR on the 5' RACE reads and lists one entry per CDR3 protein. This table holds around 360,000 distinct CDR3 sequences, around 10% found once. The sample consisted of PBMCs, taken on the day of the first yellow fever vaccination. The receptors were sampled from a man younger than 35 who received the YFV17D yellow fever vaccine. The CDR3 runs from the conserved cysteine through the conserved F or W. Fields, in order: V gene, clone size, J gene, D gene, CDR3 protein, CDR3 DNA. D genes are given only for firm matches. Clone size is not always given. Where it is, it says once, few, many or a class for expanded clones.

V: TRBV3-1
size: few
J: TRBJ2-3
D: -
CDR3: CASSQDRGGGSTDTQYF
DNA: TGTGCCAGCAGCCAAGATCGAGGGGGAGGGAGCACAGATACGCAGTATTTT

V: TRBV20-1
size: many
J: TRBJ2-7
D: TRBD1
CDR3: CSATQGAPYEQYF
DNA: TGCAGTGCTACTCAGGGGGCCCCCTACGAGCAGTACTTC

V: TRBV20-1
size: few
J: TRBJ2-1
D: -
CDR3: CSARDFRSNEQFF
DNA: TGCAGTGCTAGAGATTTCCGGTCCAATGAGCAGTTCTTC

V: TRBV24-1
size: -
J: TRBJ2-7
D: TRBD1
CDR3: CATSEGQGVEQQYF
DNA: TGTGCCACCAGTGAGGGACAGGGGGTAGAGCAGCAGTACTTC

V: TRBV28
size: -
J: TRBJ1-4
D: -
CDR3: CASSKRTAGSLFF
DNA: TGTGCCAGCAGCAAAAGGACAGCCGGGTCTCTGTTTTTT

V: TRBV29-1
size: many
J: TRBJ2-5
D: -
CDR3: CSVDRGTETQYF
DNA: TGCAGCGTTGACAGGGGAACAGAGACCCAGTACTTC

V: TRBV6-5
size: few
J: TRBJ2-5
D: TRBD2
CDR3: CASSYGLAGAGTQYF
DNA: TGTGCCAGCAGTTACGGGCTAGCGGGGGCAGGGACCCAGTACTTC

V: TRBV20-1
size: few
J: TRBJ1-2
D: -
CDR3: CSARDRTEYGYTF
DNA: TGCAGTGCTAGAGATCGCACAGAGTATGGCTACACCTTC

V: TRBV7-9
size: -
J: TRBJ2-2
D: -
CDR3: CASSLAYDSTGELFF
DNA: TGTGCCAGCAGCTTGGCGTATGATAGCACCGGGGAGCTGTTTTTT

V: TRBV6-1
size: -
J: TRBJ2-7
D: -
CDR3: CASNGQFSYEQYF
DNA: TGTGCCAGCAACGGACAGTTCTCCTACGAGCAGTACTTC

V: TRBV20-1
size: -
J: TRBJ1-1
D: TRBD1
CDR3: CSAPTPQGRAFF
DNA: TGCAGTGCTCCCACACCACAGGGGAGAGCTTTCTTT

V: TRBV11-2
size: many
J: TRBJ2-3
D: TRBD2
CDR3: CASTPRLARPDTQYF
DNA: TGTGCCAGCACCCCTAGACTAGCGCGCCCAGATACGCAGTATTTT

V: TRBV27
size: many
J: TRBJ2-1
D: -
CDR3: CASSLWDPGASEQFF
DNA: TGTGCCAGCAGTTTATGGGATCCCGGGGCCTCTGAGCAGTTCTTC

V: TRBV4-3
size: -
J: TRBJ2-2
D: -
CDR3: CASSQDNTGGTGELFF
DNA: TGCGCCAGCAGCCAAGATAATACAGGAGGCACCGGGGAGCTGTTTTTT

V: TRBV28
size: -
J: TRBJ1-4
D: -
CDR3: CASSRAGEEKLFF
DNA: TGTGCCAGCAGTAGGGCAGGGGAGGAAAAACTGTTTTTT

V: TRBV7-2
size: few
J: TRBJ1-1
D: -
CDR3: CASSLAVGGEAFF
DNA: TGTGCCAGCAGCTTAGCGGTGGGGGGCGAAGCTTTCTTT

V: TRBV5-6
size: many
J: TRBJ2-2
D: -
CDR3: CASSLGGQNTGELFF
DNA: TGTGCCAGCAGCTTGGGCGGTCAGAACACCGGGGAGCTGTTTTTT

V: TRBV12-3/TRBV12-4
size: many
J: TRBJ1-5
D: -
CDR3: CASSRRENQPQHF
DNA: TGTGCCAGCAGCCGCCGGGAGAATCAGCCCCAGCATTTT

V: TRBV19
size: few
J: TRBJ1-2
D: TRBD1
CDR3: CASRTLRQGKDGYTF
DNA: TGTGCCAGTAGAACCCTGAGACAGGGGAAGGATGGCTACACCTTC

V: TRBV25-1
size: few
J: TRBJ1-5
D: TRBD1
CDR3: CASIGDRGIQPQHF
DNA: TGTGCCAGCATTGGAGACAGGGGTATCCAGCCCCAGCATTTT

V: TRBV19
size: -
J: TRBJ1-1
D: TRBD1
CDR3: CATQQDRGDTEAFF
DNA: TGTGCCACCCAGCAAGACAGGGGGGACACTGAAGCTTTCTTT

V: TRBV12-3/TRBV12-4
size: few
J: TRBJ1-5
D: -
CDR3: CASSLRSGFQPQHF
DNA: TGTGCCAGCAGTTTACGTTCCGGGTTTCAGCCCCAGCATTTT

V: TRBV12-3/TRBV12-4
size: -
J: TRBJ1-3
D: -
CDR3: CASSRPFREGNTIYF
DNA: TGTGCCAGCAGTCGACCCTTCCGAGAAGGAAACACCATATATTTT

V: TRBV20-1
size: -
J: TRBJ1-6
D: TRBD1
CDR3: CSASIIAGGLSPLHF
DNA: TGCAGTGCTAGTATCATAGCAGGGGGGCTTTCACCCCTCCACTTT

V: TRBV5-1
size: few
J: TRBJ1-3
D: -
CDR3: CASKVSSGNTIYF
DNA: TGCGCCAGCAAGGTCAGCTCTGGAAACACCATATATTTT

V: TRBV2
size: few
J: TRBJ2-1
D: TRBD1
CDR3: CASGQDPSYNEQFF
DNA: TGTGCCAGCGGACAGGACCCCTCCTACAATGAGCAGTTCTTC

V: TRBV12-3/TRBV12-4
size: few
J: TRBJ1-5
D: TRBD1
CDR3: CASSRGTGGTQPQHF
DNA: TGTGCCAGCAGTCGTGGGACAGGGGGTACTCAGCCCCAGCATTTT

V: TRBV6-2/TRBV6-3
size: -
J: TRBJ2-3
D: -
CDR3: CASSLTLGLDTQYF
DNA: TGTGCCAGCAGTCTGACTCTGGGATTAGATACGCAGTATTTT

V: TRBV29-1
size: -
J: TRBJ1-1
D: TRBD1
CDR3: CSVAIPGQGRGAFF
DNA: TGCAGCGTTGCCATCCCGGGACAGGGTAGAGGGGCTTTCTTT